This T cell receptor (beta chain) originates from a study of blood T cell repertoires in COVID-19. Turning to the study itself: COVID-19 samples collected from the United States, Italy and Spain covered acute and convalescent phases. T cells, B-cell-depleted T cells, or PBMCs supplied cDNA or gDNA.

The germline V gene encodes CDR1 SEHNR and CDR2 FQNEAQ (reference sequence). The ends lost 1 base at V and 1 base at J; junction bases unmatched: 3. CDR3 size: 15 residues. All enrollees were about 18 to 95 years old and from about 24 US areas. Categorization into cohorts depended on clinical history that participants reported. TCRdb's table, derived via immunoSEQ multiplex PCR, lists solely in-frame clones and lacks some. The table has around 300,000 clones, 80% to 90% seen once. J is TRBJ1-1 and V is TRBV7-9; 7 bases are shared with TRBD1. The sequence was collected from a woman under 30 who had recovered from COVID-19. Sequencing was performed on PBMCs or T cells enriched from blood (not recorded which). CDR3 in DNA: TGTGCCAGCAGCTTAGAGGCAGGGGGGAACACTGAAGCTTTCTTT. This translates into CASSLEAGGNTEAFF.